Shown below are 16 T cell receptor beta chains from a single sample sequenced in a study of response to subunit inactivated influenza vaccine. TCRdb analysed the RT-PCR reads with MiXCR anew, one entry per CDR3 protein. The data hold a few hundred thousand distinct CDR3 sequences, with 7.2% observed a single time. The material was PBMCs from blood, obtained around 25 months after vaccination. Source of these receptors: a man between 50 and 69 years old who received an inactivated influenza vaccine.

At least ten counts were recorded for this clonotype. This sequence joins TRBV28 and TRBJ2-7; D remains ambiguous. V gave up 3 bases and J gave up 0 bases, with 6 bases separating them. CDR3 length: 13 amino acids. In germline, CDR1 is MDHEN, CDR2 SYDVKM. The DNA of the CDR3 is TGTGCCAGCAGTTTCCTTAGCTCCTACGAGCAGTACTTC. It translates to CASSFLSSYEQYF.

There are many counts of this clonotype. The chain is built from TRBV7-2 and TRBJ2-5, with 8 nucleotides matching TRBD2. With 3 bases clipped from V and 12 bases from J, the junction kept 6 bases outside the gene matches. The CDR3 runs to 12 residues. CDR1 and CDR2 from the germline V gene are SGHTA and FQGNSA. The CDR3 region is CASSLREATKYF. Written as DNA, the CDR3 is TGTGCCAGCAGCTTGCGGGAGGCTACAAAGTACTTC. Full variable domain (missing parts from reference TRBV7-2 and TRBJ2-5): GAGVSQSPSNKVTEKGKDVELRCDPISGHTALYWYRQSLGQGLEFLIYFQGNSAPDKSGLPSDRFSAERTGGSVSTLTIQRTQQEDSAVYLCASSLREATKYFGPGTRLLVL.

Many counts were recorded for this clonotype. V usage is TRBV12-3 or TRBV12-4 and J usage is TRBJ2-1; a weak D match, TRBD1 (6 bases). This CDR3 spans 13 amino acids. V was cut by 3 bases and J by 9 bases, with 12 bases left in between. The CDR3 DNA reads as TGTGCCAGCAGTTTTCCTACAGGGATTGAGCAGTTCTTC. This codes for CASSFPTGIEQFF.

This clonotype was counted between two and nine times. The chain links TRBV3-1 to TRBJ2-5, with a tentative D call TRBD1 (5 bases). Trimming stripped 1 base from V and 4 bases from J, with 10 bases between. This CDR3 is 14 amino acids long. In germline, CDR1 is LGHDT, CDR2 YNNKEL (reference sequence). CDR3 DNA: TGTGCCAGCAGCCAAGGGACAAGTGGAGAGACCCAGTACTTC. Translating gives CASSQGTSGETQYF.

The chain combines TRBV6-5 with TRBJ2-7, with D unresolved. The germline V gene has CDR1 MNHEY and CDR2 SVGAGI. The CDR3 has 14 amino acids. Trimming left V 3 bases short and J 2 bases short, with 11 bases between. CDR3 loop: CASSYYAGAYEQYF. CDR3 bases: TGTGCCAGCAGTTATTATGCAGGTGCCTACGAGCAGTACTTC.

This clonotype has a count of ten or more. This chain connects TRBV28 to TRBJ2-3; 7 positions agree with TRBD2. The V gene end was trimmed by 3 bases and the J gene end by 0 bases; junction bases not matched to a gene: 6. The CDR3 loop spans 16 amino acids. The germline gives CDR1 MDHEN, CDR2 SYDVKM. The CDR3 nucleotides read TGTGCCAGCAGTTTCGCCGGGACTACTAGCACAGATACGCAGTATTTT. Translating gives CASSFAGTTSTDTQYF.

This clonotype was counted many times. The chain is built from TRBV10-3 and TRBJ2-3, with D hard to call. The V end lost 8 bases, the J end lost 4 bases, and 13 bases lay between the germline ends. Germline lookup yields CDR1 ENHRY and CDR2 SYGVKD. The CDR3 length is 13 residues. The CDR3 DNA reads TGTGCCATCCGGTTAGGCGGTTCAGATACGCAGTATTTT. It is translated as CAIRLGGSDTQYF.

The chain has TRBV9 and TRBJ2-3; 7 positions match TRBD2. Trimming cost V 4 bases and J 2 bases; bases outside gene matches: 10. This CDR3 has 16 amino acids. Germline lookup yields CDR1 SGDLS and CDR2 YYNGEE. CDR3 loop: CASSTQAGTPTDTQYF. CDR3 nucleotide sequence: TGTGCCAGCAGCACCCAAGCGGGAACACCCACAGATACGCAGTATTTT.

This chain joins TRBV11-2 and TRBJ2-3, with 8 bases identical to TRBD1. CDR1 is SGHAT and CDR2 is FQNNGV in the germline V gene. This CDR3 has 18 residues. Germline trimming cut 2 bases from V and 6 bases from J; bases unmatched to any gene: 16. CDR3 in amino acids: CASSLIIGRGDRRDTQYF. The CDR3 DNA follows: TGTGCCAGCAGCTTAATTATTGGGAGAGGGGACAGGAGGGATACGCAGTATTTT.

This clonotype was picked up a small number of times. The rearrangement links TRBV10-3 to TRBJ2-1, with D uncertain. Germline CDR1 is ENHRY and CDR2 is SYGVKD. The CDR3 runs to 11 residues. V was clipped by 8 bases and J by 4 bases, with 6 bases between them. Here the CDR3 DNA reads TGTGCCATCGGGGTTTACAATGAGCAGTTCTTC. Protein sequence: CAIGVYNEQFF.

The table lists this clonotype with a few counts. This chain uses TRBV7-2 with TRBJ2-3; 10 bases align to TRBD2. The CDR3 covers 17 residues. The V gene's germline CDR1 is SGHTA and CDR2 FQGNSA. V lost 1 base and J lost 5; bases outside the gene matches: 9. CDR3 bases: TGTGCCAGCAGCTTAGGGCTAGCGGGAGTCGGAGGAGATACGCAGTATTTT. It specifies CASSLGLAGVGGDTQYF.

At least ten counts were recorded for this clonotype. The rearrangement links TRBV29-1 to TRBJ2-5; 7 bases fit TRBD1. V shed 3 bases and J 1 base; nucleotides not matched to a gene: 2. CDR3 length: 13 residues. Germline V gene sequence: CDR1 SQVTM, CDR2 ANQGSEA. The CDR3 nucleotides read TGCAGCGTTGACCGACAGGGCCAAGAGACCCAGTACTTC. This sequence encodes CSVDRQGQETQYF.

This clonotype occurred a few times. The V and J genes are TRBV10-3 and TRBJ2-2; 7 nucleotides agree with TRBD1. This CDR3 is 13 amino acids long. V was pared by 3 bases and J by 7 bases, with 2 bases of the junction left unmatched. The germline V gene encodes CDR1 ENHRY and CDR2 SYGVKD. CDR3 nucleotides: TGTGCCATCAGTGACGGACAGGTCGGGGAGCTGTTTTTT. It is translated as CAISDGQVGELFF.

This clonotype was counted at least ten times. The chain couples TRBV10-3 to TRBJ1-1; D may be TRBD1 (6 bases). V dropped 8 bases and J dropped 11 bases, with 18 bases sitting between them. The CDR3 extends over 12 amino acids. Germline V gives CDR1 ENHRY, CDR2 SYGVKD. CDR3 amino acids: CAIGGPPGEAFF. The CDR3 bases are TGTGCCATCGGGGGGCCCCCGGGGGAGGCTTTCTTT.

For the CDR3, the DNA is TGTGCCAGCACTTATAGCGAAATACAAGAGACCCAGTACTTC. The encoded protein is CASTYSEIQETQYF. The rearrangement joins TRBV7-2 to TRBJ2-5; TRBD2 might be the D (5 bases). The germline gives CDR1 SGHTA, CDR2 FQGNSA. V was trimmed by 7 bases and J by 2 bases, leaving 14 bases between them. CDR3 length equals 14 residues.

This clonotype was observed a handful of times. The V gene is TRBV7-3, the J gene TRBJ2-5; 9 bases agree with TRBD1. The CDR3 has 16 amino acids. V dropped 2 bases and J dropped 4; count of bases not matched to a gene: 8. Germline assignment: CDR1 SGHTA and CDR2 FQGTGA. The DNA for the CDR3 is TGTGCCAGCAGCTTATTGGGGACAGGGATCGGAGAGACCCAGTACTTC. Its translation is CASSLLGTGIGETQYF.